This entry is about one T cell receptor (beta chain). As yet, its antigen is unknown. Some clones are missing from TCRdb's copy, which holds only in-frame ones; the method was immunoSEQ multiplex PCR. The data hold about 140,000 clones, with around 93% observed a single time. This CDR3 has 13 residues. V shed 6 bases, J shed 4 bases, and the junction held 3 bases outside the gene matches. Germline values: CDR1 MNHNS, CDR2 SASEGT. The data are from a study of OX40 agonist ivuxolimab in advanced cancers. Broader study findings: CD4+ and CD8+ T cells in blood underwent clonal expansion by week 6 at 0.1 to 3.0 mg/kg. The authors also found low normalized T-cell clonal expansion in some nonresponders.

Sequencing was performed on CD4+ or CD8+ T cells sorted from blood, taken in a trial of the OX40 agonist ivuxolimab. The V and J genes are TRBV6-1 and TRBJ1-5, with TRBD1 matching over 7 bases. The receptor was isolated from an adult with an advanced solid tumor such as melanoma, head and neck, liver or kidney cancer. The DNA for the CDR3 is TGTGCCAGCAGAGAGACAGGGAATCAGCCCCAGCATTTT. Encoded protein: CASRETGNQPQHF.